These 3 T cell receptor beta chains came from one sample sequenced in a study of T cells after yellow fever vaccination. TCRdb re-called the 5' RACE reads with MiXCR, one entry per CDR3 protein. This sample has 250,000 to 400,000 distinct CDR3 sequences; about 4% occur once, and the top ten carry about 26%. The starting material was PBMCs, obtained 5 days after the yellow fever booster vaccination. The receptors stem from a young man who received the YFV17D yellow fever vaccine.

This clonotype was detected only a few times. The rearrangement links TRBV9 to TRBJ2-4; D is unresolved. Germline V CDR1 and CDR2: SGDLS, YYNGEE. CDR3 length equals 15 residues. Trimming stripped 0 bases from V and 6 bases from J, with 13 bases between. In DNA form, the CDR3 reads TGTGCCAGCAGCGTAGGGTGGCCGAGGTCAAACATTCAGTACTTC. Translation: CASSVGWPRSNIQYF.

This clonotype was counted at least ten times. V and J are TRBV2 and TRBJ2-7; TRBD2 might be the D (6 bases). Trimming left V 4 bases short and J 5 bases short, with 21 bases between. Per germline, CDR1 SNHLY and CDR2 FYNNEI. This CDR3 has 16 residues. This CDR3 is CASSGSSGRSRDEQYF. CDR3 sequence (DNA): TGTGCCAGCAGTGGTAGTAGCGGCAGGTCCAGGGACGAGCAGTACTTC.

This clonotype was recorded at least ten times. This sequence joins TRBV20-1 and TRBJ1-1; D may be TRBD1 (6 bases). The V end was cut by 5 bases, the J end by 3 bases, with 13 bases between. The length of the CDR3 is 13 residues. Germline-derived CDR1 and CDR2 are DFQATT and SNEGSKA (reference sequence). This CDR3 reads CSAPRGGDTEAFF. CDR3 DNA sequence: TGCAGTGCTCCCAGGGGAGGGGACACTGAAGCTTTCTTT.